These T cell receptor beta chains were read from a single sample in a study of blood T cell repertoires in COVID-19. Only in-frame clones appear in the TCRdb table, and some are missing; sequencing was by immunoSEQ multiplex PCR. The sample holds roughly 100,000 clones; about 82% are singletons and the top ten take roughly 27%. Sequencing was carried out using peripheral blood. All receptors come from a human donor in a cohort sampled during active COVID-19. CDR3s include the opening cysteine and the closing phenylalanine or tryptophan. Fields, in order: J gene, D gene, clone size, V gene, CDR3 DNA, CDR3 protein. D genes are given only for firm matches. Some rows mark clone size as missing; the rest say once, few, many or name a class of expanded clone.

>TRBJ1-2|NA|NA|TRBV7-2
TGTGCCAGCAGCTTAGGTGGGGGGGGCGCGGCTGGCTACACCTTC
CASSLGGGGAAGYTF
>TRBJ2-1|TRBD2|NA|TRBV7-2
TGTGCCAGCAGCTTACTAGCGGGGGGGCCCGCCTACAATGAGCAGTTCTTC
CASSLLAGGPAYNEQFF
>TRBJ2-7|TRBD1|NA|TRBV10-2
TGCGCCAGCAGTGAGTCGCCCGGGACAGGGGGATACGAGCAGTACTTC
CASSESPGTGGYEQYF
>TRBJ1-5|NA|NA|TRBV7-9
TGTGCCAGCAGCTTAGGGGAGGGAGGGCGGTGGGATCAGCCCCAGCATTTT
CASSLGEGGRWDQPQHF
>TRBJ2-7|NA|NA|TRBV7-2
TGTGCCAGCAGCTTAATGCCAGGGCCCTCCTACGAGCAGTACTTC
CASSLMPGPSYEQYF
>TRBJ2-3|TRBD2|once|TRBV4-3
TGCGCCAGCAGCCAGTCCGTGGGACTAGCGGGGAGGAAGAATACGCAGTATTTT
CASSQSVGLAGRKNTQYF
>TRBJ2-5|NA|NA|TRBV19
TGTGCCAGTAGTATAGTCGCGGGGGCTGAGACCCAGTACTTC
CASSIVAGAETQYF
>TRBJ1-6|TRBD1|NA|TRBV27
TGTGCCAGCAGTCCCAACGTGGCAGGGGGCTATAATTCACCCCTCCACTTT
CASSPNVAGGYNSPLHF
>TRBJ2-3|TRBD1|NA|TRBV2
TGTGCCAGCAGCGTAGGACAGGGCGCAGATACGCAGTATTTT
CASSVGQGADTQYF
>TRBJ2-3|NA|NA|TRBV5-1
TGCGCCAGCAGCTTGGAGGCAGGGTCAGATACGCAGTATTTT
CASSLEAGSDTQYF
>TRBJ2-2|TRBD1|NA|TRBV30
TGTGCCTGGAAACAGGGGTCGAACACCGGGGAGCTGTTTTTT
CAWKQGSNTGELFF
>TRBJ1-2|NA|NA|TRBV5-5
TGTGCCAGCAGCTTGGGACAGACCTATAACTATGGCTACACCTTC
CASSLGQTYNYGYTF
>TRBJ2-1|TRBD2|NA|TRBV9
TGTGCCAGCAGTGAAAGGACTAGCGGGGGGGCTGGGAATGAGCAGTTCTTC
CASSERTSGGAGNEQFF
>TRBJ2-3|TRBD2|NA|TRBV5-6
TGTGCCAGCAGTCGGCGGGGGGGCCTTGGGTCCACAGATACGCAGTATTTT
CASSRRGGLGSTDTQYF
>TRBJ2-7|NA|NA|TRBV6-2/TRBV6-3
TGTGCCAGCAGTTTAAAGAGGGACTTCTACGAGCAGTACTTC
CASSLKRDFYEQYF
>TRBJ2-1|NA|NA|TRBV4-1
TGCGCCAGCAGCCAAGCTCGGGGGAGAACCTACAATGAGCAGTTCTTC
CASSQARGRTYNEQFF
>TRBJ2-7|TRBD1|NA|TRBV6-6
TGTGCCAGCAGAAGGGACAGGGCCTCCTACGAGCAGTACTTC
CASRRDRASYEQYF
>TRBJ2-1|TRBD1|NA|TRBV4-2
TGTGCCAGCAGCCTCCCCGGACAGGGACAAATCAATGAGCAGTTCTTC
CASSLPGQGQINEQFF
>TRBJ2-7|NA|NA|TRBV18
TGTGCCAGCTCACCAGGGACACTCGCCTCCTACGAGCAGTACTTC
CASSPGTLASYEQYF
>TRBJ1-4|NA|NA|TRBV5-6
TGTGCCAGCAGCTTGGGACAGAACCAAGGGGAAAAACTGTTTTTT
CASSLGQNQGEKLFF
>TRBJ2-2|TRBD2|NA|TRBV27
TGTGCCAGCAGTACTCTAGCGGGAGGTGGCGGGGAGCTGTTTTTT
CASSTLAGGGGELFF
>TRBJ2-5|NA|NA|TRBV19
TGTGCCAGTAGTCTAGAGGCTAGGAGGCAAGAGACCCAGTACTTC
CASSLEARRQETQYF
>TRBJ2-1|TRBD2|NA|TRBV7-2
TGTGCCAGCAGCTTAGCTGGGGGAGGGGTCTACAATGAGCAGTTCTTC
CASSLAGGGVYNEQFF
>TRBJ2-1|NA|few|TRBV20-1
TGCAGTGCTAGTAAAGGGGGAAATCGTTACAATGAGCAGTTCTTC
CSASKGGNRYNEQFF
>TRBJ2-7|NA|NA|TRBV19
TGTGCCAGTAGTCCGCAGGGTGTCAACGAGCAGTACTTC
CASSPQGVNEQYF
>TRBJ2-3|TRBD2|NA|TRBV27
TGTGCCAGCAGTTCCTCGTCTAGCGGGAGTTTCACAGATACGCAGTATTTT
CASSSSSSGSFTDTQYF
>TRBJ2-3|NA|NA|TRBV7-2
TGTGCCAGCAGCTTAATAAGCGGGAGCACAGATACGCAGTATTTT
CASSLISGSTDTQYF
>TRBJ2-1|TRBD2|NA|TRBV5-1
TGCGCCAGCAGCTTGGGTACTAGCGGCCTCAATGAGCAGTTCTTC
CASSLGTSGLNEQFF
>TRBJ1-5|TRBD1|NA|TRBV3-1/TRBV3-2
TGTGCCAGCAGTCCTACAGGGGGGAATGGCAATCAGCCCCAGCATTTT
CASSPTGGNGNQPQHF
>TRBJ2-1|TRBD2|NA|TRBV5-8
TGTGCCAGCAGCTGGCGTGGGGGGGACAATGAGCAGTTCTTC
CASSWRGGDNEQFF
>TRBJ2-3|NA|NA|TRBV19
TGTGCCAGTAGTGGTGGGAGAGGAGGCACAGATACGCAGTATTTT
CASSGGRGGTDTQYF
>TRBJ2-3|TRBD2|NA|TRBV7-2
TGTGCCAGCAGCTTACAAGCGGGGGGGCTAGGCACGCAGTATTTT
CASSLQAGGLGTQYF
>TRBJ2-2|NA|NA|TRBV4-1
TGCGCCAGCAGCACACGGGGAAGGTTTGTCACCGGGGAGCTGTTTTTT
CASSTRGRFVTGELFF
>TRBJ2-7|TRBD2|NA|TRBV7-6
TGTGCCAGCAGCTTGTCTAGCGGGAGGCGCGAGCAGTACTTC
CASSLSSGRREQYF
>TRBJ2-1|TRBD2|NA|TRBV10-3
TGTGCCATCAGTGAACCACTAGCGGGGGATAGGAATGAGCAGTTCTTC
CAISEPLAGDRNEQFF
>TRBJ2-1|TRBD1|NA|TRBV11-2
TGTGCCAGTGACAGGGGGCTGGGATACAATGAGCAGTTCTTC
CASDRGLGYNEQFF
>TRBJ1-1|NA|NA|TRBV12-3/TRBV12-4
TGTGCCAGCAGGACAGTCATGAACACTGAAGCTTTCTTT
CASRTVMNTEAFF
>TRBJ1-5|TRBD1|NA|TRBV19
TGTGCCAGTAGTCCGGCCTACAGGGGCTACGGCAATCAGCCCCAGCATTTT
CASSPAYRGYGNQPQHF
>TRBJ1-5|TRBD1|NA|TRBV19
TGTGCCAGTAGTATTGGGACAGGGCCTACTAGCAATCAGCCCCAGCATTTT
CASSIGTGPTSNQPQHF
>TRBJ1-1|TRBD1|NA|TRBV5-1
TGCGCCAGCAGCTTAACAGGGGATGGGACTGAAGCTTTCTTT
CASSLTGDGTEAFF
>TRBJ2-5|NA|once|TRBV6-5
TGTGCCAGCAGTTGGAGCAGCGGCTATCAAGAGACCCAGTACTTC
CASSWSSGYQETQYF
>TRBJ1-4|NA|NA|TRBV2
TGTGCCAGCAGTGAACGGGGTAGGGCTAATGAAAAACTGTTTTTT
CASSERGRANEKLFF
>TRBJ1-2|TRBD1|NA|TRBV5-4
TGTGCCAGCAGTCAACAGGGGGCTGGGTATGGCTACACCTTC
CASSQQGAGYGYTF